The clone carrying this TCR beta chain was seen ten or more times. Its antigen remains unidentified. Overall study findings and caveats: Tumor-infiltrating Treg TCR alpha and beta sequences overlapped most with tumor naive CD4+ T cells, then blood naive. The larger cohort examined one V-J beta rearrangement, not whole repertoires. Tumor memory CD4+ T cell TCR gene usage was found to cluster with blood and lymph node memory CD4+ cells and with lymph node naive CD4+ cells.

Semi-nested PCR with Nested Universal Primer A followed constant-region reverse priming of full-length variable regions. MiXCR, run by TCRdb on the 5' RACE reads, gives a single entry per CDR3 protein. The sample holds fewer than 55,000 distinct CDR3 sequences; 22% are singletons and the top ten take 4.3%. The sorted Tregs were CD4+CD25+CD127-/low cells. The sequenced sample was Tregs sorted from a lymph node. The TCR originated in a female donor with breast cancer.

As DNA, the CDR3 is TGCGCCAGCAGCCAACTAGCGGGTGCGCGAGAGACCCAGTACTTC. Translating it yields CASSQLAGARETQYF. The chain has TRBV4-1 and TRBJ2-5; 8 nucleotides align to TRBD2. The CDR3 length is 15 residues. In germline, CDR1 is MGHRA, CDR2 YSYEKL. J was trimmed by 4 bases and V by 2 bases; bases with no gene match: 6.